This is a list of T cell receptor beta chains from one sample in a study of identical twins. A single record per CDR3 protein comes from TCRdb applying MiXCR to the 5' RACE reads. Of approximately 680,000 distinct CDR3 sequences detected, around 7.5% appear once; the ten largest clones hold about 1.5%. The sample also formed part of further work on yellow fever vaccine responses in identical twins.

The sequencing input was PBMCs. These receptors were obtained from a woman under 30 in good health. Each CDR3 is given with its conserved first and last residue. A D gene is named only where the DNA matches it firmly. Size is stated for part of the rows, as once, few or many counts, or as a class when the clone is expanded.

>TRBD1|TRBV7-8|TRBJ2-2|few
TGTGCCAGCAGCTTAGTAGGGGGCACGGCCGGGGAGCTGTTTTTT
CASSLVGGTAGELFF
>.|TRBV12-3/TRBV12-4|TRBJ1-1|.
TGTGCCAGCAGTTGGACAGCATTGAACACTGAAGCTTTCTTT
CASSWTALNTEAFF
>TRBD2|TRBV15|TRBJ2-1|.
TGTGCCACCATCCCCGCTCCCAGGGGACTAGCAGGAGGGGATGAGCAGTTCTTC
CATIPAPRGLAGGDEQFF
>TRBD1|TRBV5-1|TRBJ1-1|many
TGCGCCAGCAGCCTCCGACAGGGGGCAATGAACACTGAAGCTTTCTTT
CASSLRQGAMNTEAFF
>.|TRBV28|TRBJ1-3|few
TGTGCCAGCAGTTTATTGGCCACGAGCTCTGGAAACACCATATATTTT
CASSLLATSSGNTIYF
>.|TRBV18|TRBJ2-4|few
TGTGCCAGCTCACCTACTTCGCACCGGCTAGCCAAAAACATTCAGTACTTC
CASSPTSHRLAKNIQYF
>TRBD2|TRBV7-3|TRBJ2-2|.
TGTGCCAGCAGCTTATTTCGGGCTAGCGGAGCCTCGAACACCGGGGAGCTGTTTTTT
CASSLFRASGASNTGELFF
>.|TRBV7-9|TRBJ2-7|few
TGTGCCAGCAGCATAGCGGCAACACCTAGAGAGGAGCAGTACTTC
CASSIAATPREEQYF
>.|TRBV7-9|TRBJ1-1|.
TGTGCCAGCAGCTCGTCCGGAGGGGCGGGTTTCTTT
CASSSSGGAGFF
>.|TRBV6-5|TRBJ1-6|few
TGTGCCAGCAGTTACTCTGGGGATAGCTCCTATAATTCACCCCTCCACTTT
CASSYSGDSSYNSPLHF
>.|TRBV28|TRBJ1-5|many
TGTGCCAGCATTCCGAGGACCCCCAGCAATCAGCCCCAGCATTTT
CASIPRTPSNQPQHF
>TRBD1|TRBV29-1|TRBJ1-2|few
TGCAGCGTTCCCGGACAGGGGAGCCTAAACTATGGCTACACCTTC
CSVPGQGSLNYGYTF
>.|TRBV4-1|TRBJ2-1|many
TGCGCCAGCAGCCAACCCGGGACAAGGTACAATGAGCAGTTCTTC
CASSQPGTRYNEQFF
>.|TRBV3-1|TRBJ2-1|many
TGTGCCAGCAGCCAACTCGGCAATGAGCAGTTCTTC
CASSQLGNEQFF
>.|TRBV6-6|TRBJ1-4|many
TGTGCCAGCAGACAGGTTCTTAATGAAAAACTGTTTTTT
CASRQVLNEKLFF
>TRBD2|TRBV2|TRBJ2-3|few
TGTGCCAGCAGTGAAGCGGGAGGGCCTGGGCATACGCAGTATTTT
CASSEAGGPGHTQYF
>.|TRBV3-1|TRBJ1-1|many
TGTGCCAGCAGCCAAGTCAGTCAGAACACTGAAGCTTTCTTT
CASSQVSQNTEAFF
>TRBD1|TRBV28|TRBJ1-2|.
TGTGCCAGCAGTCAACTACCGGGACAGAGTCCCTATAACTATGGCTACACCTTC
CASSQLPGQSPYNYGYTF